Sequencing of this T cell receptor beta chain was carried out in a study of blood T cells in healthy people across ages. Study-level findings and limits: Unsorted PBMC material precluded a definitive naive versus antigen-experienced comparison.

This clonotype has a count of ten or more. The target antigen is unknown. A second PCR, run for roughly 7 to 11 cycles, used a sample-barcoded 5' primer plus a J-beta primer mix. TCRdb re-called the 5' RACE reads with MiXCR, one entry per CDR3 protein. Here the sample spans 500,000 to 700,000 distinct CDR3 sequences, about 30% being singletons. Trimming left V 3 bases short and J 1 base short, with 8 bases between. Per the germline V gene, CDR1 is MNHEY and CDR2 is SMNVEV (reference sequence). There are 14 residues in the CDR3. The TCR sequence derives from a woman aged 80 or over in good health. J is TRBJ2-3 and V is TRBV27; D may be TRBD2 (6 bases). The sample comprised blood. DNA for the CDR3: TGTGCCAGCAGTTTCGGGGGTCGCACAGATACGCAGTATTTT. Its protein product is CASSFGGRTDTQYF.